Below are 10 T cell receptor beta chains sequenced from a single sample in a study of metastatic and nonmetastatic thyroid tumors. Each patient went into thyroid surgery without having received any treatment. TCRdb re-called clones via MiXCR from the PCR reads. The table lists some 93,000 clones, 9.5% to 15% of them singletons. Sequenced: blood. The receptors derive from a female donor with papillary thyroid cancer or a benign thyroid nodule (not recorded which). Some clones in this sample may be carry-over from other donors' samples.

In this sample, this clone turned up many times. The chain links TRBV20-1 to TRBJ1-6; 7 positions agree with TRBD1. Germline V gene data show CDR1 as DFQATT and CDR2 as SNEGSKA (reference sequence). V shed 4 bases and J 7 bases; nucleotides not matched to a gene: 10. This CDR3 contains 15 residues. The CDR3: CSAKVEGARNSPLHF. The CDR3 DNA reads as TGCAGTGCTAAAGTTGAGGGGGCGCGAAATTCACCCCTCCACTTT.

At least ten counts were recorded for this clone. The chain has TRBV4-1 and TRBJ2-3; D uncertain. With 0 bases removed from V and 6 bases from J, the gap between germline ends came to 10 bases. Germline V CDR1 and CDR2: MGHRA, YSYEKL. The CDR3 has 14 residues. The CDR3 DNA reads TGCGCCAGCAGCCAAGAAATAGCACCGGATACGCAGTATTTT. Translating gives CASSQEIAPDTQYF.

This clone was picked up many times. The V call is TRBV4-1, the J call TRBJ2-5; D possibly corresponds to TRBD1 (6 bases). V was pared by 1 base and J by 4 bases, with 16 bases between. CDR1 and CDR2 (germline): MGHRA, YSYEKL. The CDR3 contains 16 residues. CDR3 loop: CASSQGVGQGRETQYF. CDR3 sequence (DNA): TGCGCCAGCAGCCAAGGAGTCGGGCAGGGGAGAGAGACCCAGTACTTC.

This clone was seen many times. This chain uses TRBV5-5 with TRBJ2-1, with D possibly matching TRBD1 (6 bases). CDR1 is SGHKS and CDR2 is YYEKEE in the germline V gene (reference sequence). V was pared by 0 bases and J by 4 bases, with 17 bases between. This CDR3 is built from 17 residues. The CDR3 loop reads CASSLAGTPRGYNEQFF. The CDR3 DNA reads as TGTGCCAGCAGCTTGGCCGGGACCCCAAGGGGGTACAATGAGCAGTTCTTC.

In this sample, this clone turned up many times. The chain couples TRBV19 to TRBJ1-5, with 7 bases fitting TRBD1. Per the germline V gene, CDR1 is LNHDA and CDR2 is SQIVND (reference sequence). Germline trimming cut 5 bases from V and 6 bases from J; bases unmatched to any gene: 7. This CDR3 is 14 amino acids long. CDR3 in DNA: TGTGCCAGTAGTCAAGGGGGCGCCGCTCAGCCCCAGCATTTT. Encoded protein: CASSQGGAAQPQHF.

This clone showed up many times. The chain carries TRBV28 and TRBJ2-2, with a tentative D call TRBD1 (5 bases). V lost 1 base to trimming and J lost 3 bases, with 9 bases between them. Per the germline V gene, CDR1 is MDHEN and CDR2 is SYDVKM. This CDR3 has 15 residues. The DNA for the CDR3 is TGTGCCAGCAGTTTATCGTCAGGGTACACCGGGGAGCTGTTTTTT. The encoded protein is CASSLSSGYTGELFF. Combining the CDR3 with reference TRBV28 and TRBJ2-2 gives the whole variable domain DVKVTQSSRYLVKRTGEKVFLECVQDMDHENMFWYRQDPGLGLRLIYFSYDVKMKEKGDIPEGYSVSREKKERFSLILESASTNQTSMYLCASSLSSGYTGELFFGEGSRLTVL.

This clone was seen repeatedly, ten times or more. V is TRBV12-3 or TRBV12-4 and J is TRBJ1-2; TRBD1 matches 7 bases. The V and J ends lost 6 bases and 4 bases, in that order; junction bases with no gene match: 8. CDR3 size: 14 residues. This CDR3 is CASSQGTEGYGYTF. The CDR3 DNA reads TGTGCCAGCAGCCAAGGGACAGAGGGCTATGGCTACACCTTC.

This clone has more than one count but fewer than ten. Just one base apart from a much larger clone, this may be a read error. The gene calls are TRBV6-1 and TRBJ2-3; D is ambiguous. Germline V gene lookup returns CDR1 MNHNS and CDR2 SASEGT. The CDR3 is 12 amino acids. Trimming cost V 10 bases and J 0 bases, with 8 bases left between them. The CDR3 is CAISPSTDTQYF. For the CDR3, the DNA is TGTGCCATCAGCCCTAGCACAGATACGCAGTATTTT.

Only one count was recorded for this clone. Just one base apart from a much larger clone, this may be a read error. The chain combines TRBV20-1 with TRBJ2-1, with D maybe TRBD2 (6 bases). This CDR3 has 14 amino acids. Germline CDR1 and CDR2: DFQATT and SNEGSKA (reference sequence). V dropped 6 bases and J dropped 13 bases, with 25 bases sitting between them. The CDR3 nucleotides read TGCAGTGCCCTCCGTGGCGGGGACGGCGCGGATCAGTTCTTC. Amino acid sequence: CSALRGGDGADQFF.

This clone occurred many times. The CDR3 here is CASSLARDTAGNTIYF. The CDR3 region has the DNA TGTGCCAGCAGCTTAGCCAGGGACACGGCTGGAAACACCATATATTTT. V usage is TRBV5-6 and J usage is TRBJ1-3; D might be TRBD1 (6 bases). Germline-derived CDR1 and CDR2 are SGHDT and YYEEEE. V lost 2 bases and J lost 2, with 14 bases in between. The CDR3 totals 16 residues.